Listed below are T cell receptor beta chains from one sample, sequenced in a study of response to subunit inactivated influenza vaccine. Using its own MiXCR run on the RT-PCR reads, TCRdb lists one record per CDR3 protein. The sample shows about 520,000 distinct CDR3 sequences, about 25% of them seen only once. This specimen consisted of CD4+ T cells sorted from PBMCs, obtained less than 6 days after vaccination. These receptors were obtained from a man aged 45-65 years who received an inactivated influenza vaccine. CDR3s include the opening cysteine and the closing phenylalanine or tryptophan. D genes are given only for firm matches. The listing skips clone size in some rows; elsewhere it reads once, few, many or a size class.

CDR3 length	D gene	V gene	clone size	J gene	CDR3 protein	CDR3 DNA
15	TRBD1	TRBV6-1	NA	TRBJ1-2	CASRVTGGRENGYTF	TGTGCCAGCAGAGTTACAGGGGGAAGGGAGAATGGCTACACCTTC
12	NA	TRBV6-2/TRBV6-3	NA	TRBJ2-1	CASSYTSGYEFF	TGTGCCAGCAGTTATACAAGCGGGTATGAGTTCTTC
11	NA	TRBV28	NA	TRBJ2-1	CASSGSGMQFF	TGTGCCAGCAGTGGGTCTGGCATGCAGTTCTTC
13	NA	TRBV20-1	NA	TRBJ2-7	CSARFRSSYEQYF	TGCAGTGCTAGGTTCAGGAGCTCCTACGAGCAGTACTTC
14	NA	TRBV7-2	many	TRBJ2-7	CASSSILRSYEQYF	TGTGCCAGCAGCTCAATCCTACGCTCCTACGAGCAGTACTTC
13	NA	TRBV12-3/TRBV12-4	NA	TRBJ1-5	CASSFGRYQPQHF	TGTGCCAGCAGTTTTGGCCGCTATCAGCCCCAGCATTTT
15	TRBD2	TRBV15	NA	TRBJ2-3	CATSRGGFRSDTQYF	TGTGCCACCAGCAGGGGGGGGTTTCGGTCGGATACGCAGTATTTT
15	TRBD1	TRBV7-9	NA	TRBJ2-3	CASSLYRDRGDTQYF	TGTGCCAGCAGCCTATACCGGGACAGGGGTGATACGCAGTATTTT
15	TRBD2	TRBV20-1	few	TRBJ2-3	CSARDGRDHGDTQYF	TGCAGTGCTAGAGATGGGAGGGACCATGGAGATACGCAGTATTTT
13	NA	TRBV6-6	NA	TRBJ2-5	CASSYPEGETQYF	TGTGCCAGCAGTTACCCGGAGGGGGAGACCCAGTACTTC
15	NA	TRBV7-2	few	TRBJ2-2	CASSFGGLGSGELFF	TGTGCCAGCAGCTTCGGAGGCCTGGGGTCCGGGGAGCTGTTTTTT
12	TRBD2	TRBV29-1	NA	TRBJ2-5	CSVEGGGKTQYF	TGCAGCGTTGAGGGCGGGGGAAAGACCCAGTACTTC
16	NA	TRBV4-2	NA	TRBJ2-3	CASSLTWTVRTDTQYF	TGTGCCAGCAGCCTGACCTGGACAGTGCGCACAGATACGCAGTATTTT
12	NA	TRBV12-3/TRBV12-4	NA	TRBJ2-7	CATSGSTYEQYF	TGTGCCACCTCAGGATCGACCTACGAGCAGTACTTC
15	TRBD1	TRBV6-1	few	TRBJ1-5	CASKEQGGRNQPQHF	TGTGCCAGCAAAGAACAGGGGGGTCGCAATCAGCCCCAGCATTTT
16	TRBD2	TRBV12-3/TRBV12-4	few	TRBJ2-5	CASSLYGAGDQETQYF	TGTGCCAGCAGTTTATACGGAGCGGGGGACCAAGAGACCCAGTACTTC
15	NA	TRBV12-3/TRBV12-4	NA	TRBJ1-4	CASSLSVFPNEKLFF	TGTGCCAGCAGTTTATCTGTCTTCCCGAATGAAAAACTGTTTTTT
14	TRBD1	TRBV20-1	NA	TRBJ2-7	CSAIVTGGAYEQYF	TGCAGTGCTATAGTAACAGGGGGCGCGTACGAGCAGTACTTC
20	TRBD2	TRBV11-1	many	TRBJ2-1	CASSRRRGGLYKDAYNEQFF	TGTGCCAGCAGCCGCAGACGGGGGGGACTATACAAGGACGCCTACAATGAGCAGTTCTTC
13	NA	TRBV6-2/TRBV6-3	many	TRBJ1-5	CASGRQGNQPQHF	TGTGCCAGCGGGAGGCAGGGGAATCAGCCCCAGCATTTT
22	TRBD1	TRBV9	few	TRBJ1-1	CASSARPLPSCRDRDWYTEAFF	TGTGCCAGCAGCGCCCGACCCTTGCCCTCTTGTCGTGACAGGGATTGGTACACTGAAGCTTTCTTT
17	NA	TRBV11-2	few	TRBJ2-1	CASSLEVGAGPYNEQFF	TGTGCCAGCAGCTTAGAGGTCGGGGCGGGGCCATACAATGAGCAGTTCTTC
15	TRBD1	TRBV20-1	NA	TRBJ1-6	CSARPGQGMNSPLHF	TGCAGTGCTAGACCGGGACAGGGTATGAATTCACCCCTCCACTTT
15	TRBD2	TRBV20-1	NA	TRBJ2-3	CSAIFSAGGRDTQYF	TGCAGTGCTATTTTTTCAGCGGGAGGGCGGGATACGCAGTATTTT
12	NA	TRBV5-6	NA	TRBJ1-2	CASSLVGGRQTF	TGTGCCAGCAGCTTGGTCGGGGGAAGACAGACCTTC
13	NA	TRBV12-3/TRBV12-4	many	TRBJ1-1	CASKGLRNTEAFF	TGTGCCAGCAAGGGGCTGAGGAACACTGAAGCTTTCTTT
16	TRBD2	TRBV5-1	few	TRBJ2-7	CASSLGSGRVVYEQYF	TGCGCCAGCAGCTTAGGGAGCGGGAGAGTCGTTTACGAGCAGTACTTC
16	NA	TRBV6-2/TRBV6-3	NA	TRBJ2-3	CASSYSSPGGTDTQYF	TGTGCCAGCAGTTACTCGAGCCCTGGAGGGACAGATACGCAGTATTTT
17	TRBD1	TRBV7-8	few	TRBJ2-6	CASSSGTGFGGANVLTF	TGTGCCAGCAGCTCCGGGACAGGGTTCGGTGGGGCCAACGTCCTGACTTTC
11	NA	TRBV20-1	few	TRBJ2-7	CSARIQGRWYF	TGCAGTGCAAGGATCCAAGGGAGGTGGTACTTC
14	NA	TRBV28	few	TRBJ2-7	CASSLSGPPYEQYF	TGTGCCAGCAGTTTAAGCGGGCCCCCCTACGAGCAGTACTTC
16	TRBD1	TRBV7-2	NA	TRBJ1-2	CASSSRGQVGNYGYTF	TGTGCCAGCAGCTCTCGGGGACAGGTTGGCAACTATGGCTACACCTTC
15	TRBD1	TRBV6-2/TRBV6-3	NA	TRBJ2-7	CASSLTGTLGYEQYF	TGTGCCAGCAGTTTGACAGGGACGTTGGGCTACGAGCAGTACTTC
15	NA	TRBV5-5	few	TRBJ1-6	CASSFRGVANSPLHF	TGTGCCAGCAGCTTCAGGGGCGTAGCGAATTCACCCCTCCACTTT
14	NA	TRBV12-3/TRBV12-4	few	TRBJ2-7	CASSPGHQTYEQYF	TGTGCCAGCAGCCCTGGACACCAAACCTACGAGCAGTACTTC
15	NA	TRBV7-8	NA	TRBJ2-7	CASSPGDPAPHEQYF	TGTGCCAGCAGCCCTGGGGATCCCGCTCCCCACGAGCAGTACTTC
13	NA	TRBV21-1	NA	TRBJ2-7	CASSKGLPYEQYF	TGTGCCAGCAGCAAGGGACTACCCTACGAGCAGTACTTC
12	NA	TRBV20-1	few	TRBJ1-1	CSARDNTNEAFF	TGCAGTGCTAGAGATAACACTAATGAAGCTTTCTTT
9	NA	TRBV29-1	NA	TRBJ2-1	CSVRCEQFF	TGCAGCGTTCGGTGTGAGCAGTTCTTC
15	NA	TRBV9	few	TRBJ2-1	CASSSQTSNPFEQFF	TGTGCCAGCAGCTCCCAGACTAGTAACCCGTTTGAGCAGTTCTTC
14	NA	TRBV12-3/TRBV12-4	few	TRBJ1-4	CASSTWGAGEKLFF	TGTGCCAGCAGTACTTGGGGGGCGGGTGAAAAACTGTTTTTT
12	NA	TRBV28	NA	TRBJ2-4	CASSFGKGIQYF	TGTGCCAGCAGTTTTGGGAAAGGCATTCAGTACTTC
16	TRBD2	TRBV11-2	NA	TRBJ2-3	CASSSLRTSGRKTQYF	TGTGCCAGCAGCTCGCTACGGACTAGCGGGAGGAAGACGCAGTATTTT
14	TRBD1	TRBV20-1	NA	TRBJ2-5	CSASDRGGQETQYF	TGCAGTGCGTCAGACAGGGGCGGCCAAGAGACCCAGTACTTC
15	NA	TRBV9	NA	TRBJ2-1	CASSVVAESYNEQFF	TGTGCCAGCAGCGTAGTAGCGGAATCCTACAATGAGCAGTTCTTC
15	NA	TRBV5-1	NA	TRBJ1-2	CASSFEGPLNYGYTF	TGCGCCAGCAGCTTTGAGGGGCCCCTCAACTATGGCTACACCTTC
14	TRBD2	TRBV9	few	TRBJ2-2	CASSGGSRSGELFF	TGTGCCAGCAGCGGCGGGAGTAGGTCTGGGGAGCTGTTTTTT
17	TRBD1	TRBV20-1	NA	TRBJ2-1	CSARGRAGQGKINEQFF	TGCAGTGCTAGAGGAAGAGCGGGACAGGGGAAAATCAATGAGCAGTTCTTC
11	TRBD2	TRBV29-1	few	TRBJ2-4	CSVDWEGIQYF	TGCAGCGTTGATTGGGAGGGCATTCAGTACTTC
14	NA	TRBV5-1	NA	TRBJ2-7	CASSFGRDSYEQYF	TGCGCCAGCAGCTTTGGCAGGGACTCCTACGAGCAGTACTTC
16	TRBD1	TRBV6-5	NA	TRBJ2-3	CASSYFNRQGADTQYF	TGTGCCAGCAGTTACTTCAATAGGCAGGGGGCAGATACGCAGTATTTT
9	NA	TRBV25-1	few	TRBJ2-7	CDAYYEQYF	TGTGACGCCTACTACGAGCAGTACTTC
16	NA	TRBV7-9	few	TRBJ2-5	CASSFNQDFLGETQYF	TGTGCCAGCAGCTTTAATCAGGACTTCCTTGGAGAGACCCAGTACTTC
15	NA	TRBV6-5	NA	TRBJ1-4	CASSYSGHPSEKLFF	TGTGCCAGCAGTTACTCGGGCCACCCTTCGGAAAAACTGTTTTTT